The next 28 T cell receptor beta chains were all read from a single sample in a study of T cells in Graves' hyperthyroidism and ophthalmopathy. Researchers took RNA transcripts and amplified the TCR beta CDR3 regions from them. The primer set for the first-round RT-PCR of the TCR CDR3 was HTBI. TCRdb called the multiplex PCR reads again in MiXCR, with one record for every CDR3 protein. Of roughly 500,000 distinct CDR3 sequences listed, around 43% are singletons. The sequencing sample was made of peripheral blood or thyroid tissue (not recorded which). The receptors were gathered from an adult woman with Graves' disease, either hyperthyroidism or ophthalmopathy (not recorded which).

V is TRBV29-1 and J is TRBJ1-1, with unresolved D. Trimming took 1 base from V and 1 from J, leaving 4 bases between them. CDR3 size: 12 residues. Germline loops: CDR1 SQVTM, CDR2 ANQGSEA. The CDR3 coding sequence is TGCAGCGTTGAAGCGGAGAACACTGAAGCTTTCTTT. Protein product: CSVEAENTEAFF.

The chain links TRBV6-1 to TRBJ1-5; maybe TRBD1 (5 bases). Germline loops: CDR1 MNHNS, CDR2 SASEGT. Trimming removed 1 base from V and 3 bases from J, with 13 bases in between. The CDR3 sequence is 16 residues long. The CDR3 protein is CASSEDMGRYNQPQHF. In DNA, the CDR3 is TGTGCCAGCAGTGAAGATATGGGACGGTACAATCAGCCCCAGCATTTT.

With regard to this clonotype: This may stem from a read error, because a much larger clone lies one nucleotide away. The J gene is TRBJ1-6, the V gene TRBV12-3 or TRBV12-4; D is unresolved. The CDR3 sequence is 15 residues long. V was cut by 5 bases and J by 11 bases, with 19 bases left in between. In nucleotides, the CDR3 is TGTGCCAGCAGTCGATCAGACCCGACGAATCCACCCCTCCACTTT. Translated, it gives CASSRSDPTNPPLHF.

The chain employs TRBV12-3 or TRBV12-4 and TRBJ2-5; the match to TRBD2 covers 7 bases. V lost 6 bases and J lost 8; bases outside the gene matches: 21. The CDR3 covers 17 residues. As DNA, the CDR3 is TGTGCCAGCAGGATAGGGAGTGGACTAGGGTCAGGATATACCCAGTACTTC. It specifies CASRIGSGLGSGYTQYF.

There are many counts of this clonotype. The rearrangement links TRBV10-3 to TRBJ1-5; tentatively, D is TRBD1 (5 bases). CDR1 is ENHRY and CDR2 is SYGVKD in the germline V gene. Trimming took off 10 bases at V and 1 base at J, with 14 bases between the two ends. The CDR3 sequence is 14 residues long. CDR3: CATDPAGSNQPQHF. The CDR3 DNA reads TGTGCCACCGACCCTGCAGGGAGCAATCAGCCCCAGCATTTT.

The gene calls are TRBV5-4 and TRBJ2-7; possible D gene TRBD1, 7 bases. The CDR3 runs 15 residues. The germline V and J ends were trimmed by 0 bases and 6 bases, with 16 bases remaining between them. CDR1 SGHNT and CDR2 YYREEE come from the germline V gene (reference sequence). CDR3 nucleotide sequence: TGTGCCAGCAGCTTGGCAGGGGGACTCCTCGGCGAGCAGTACTTC. This gives the protein CASSLAGGLLGEQYF.

V and J are TRBV11-2 and TRBJ2-3, with TRBD2 matching 8 bases. CDR3 length: 14 residues. The germline CDR1 and CDR2 sequences are SGHAT and FQNNGV. The ends lost 6 bases at V and 8 bases at J; junction bases unmatched: 10. The CDR3 DNA is TGTGCCAGCAGATCCGCGGGAGGACAAAGTACGCAGTATTTT. Translating gives CASRSAGGQSTQYF.

This clonotype came up a few times. The V and J genes are TRBV20-1 and TRBJ2-7, with TRBD2 as a possible D gene (7 bases). There are 12 residues in the CDR3. The germline CDR1 and CDR2 sequences are DFQATT and SNEGSKA (reference sequence). V lost 6 bases, J lost 4 bases, and 13 bases lay in between. The CDR3 nucleotides read TGCAGTGCCGTGGGGAGGGGGTACGAGCAGTACTTC. This gives the protein CSAVGRGYEQYF.

The V gene is TRBV2, the J gene TRBJ1-4, with D possibly being TRBD1 (5 bases). Germline V CDR1 and CDR2: SNHLY, FYNNEI. The CDR3 spans 11 residues. V gave up 1 base and J gave up 13 bases, with 7 bases separating them. The CDR3, as DNA: TGTGCCAGCAGTGAAGGGGGGAGACTGTTTTTT. As protein: CASSEGGRLFF.

This clonotype was picked up many times. V and J are TRBV9 and TRBJ1-4, with 7 bases lining up with TRBD1. This CDR3 contains 14 residues. Germline assignment: CDR1 SGDLS and CDR2 YYNGEE. Trimming removed 2 bases from V and 5 bases from J; junction bases left unmatched: 3. The CDR3 reads CASSVGQLNEKLFF. Here the CDR3 DNA reads TGTGCCAGCAGCGTGGGACAGCTAAATGAAAAACTGTTTTTT.

This clonotype occurred many times. The gene calls are TRBV7-8 and TRBJ1-2; 7 bases are a match to TRBD1. CDR3 size: 13 residues. Losses at the gene ends were 5 bases for V and 4 bases for J; bases not matched to a gene: 4. CDR1 and CDR2 from the germline V gene are SGHVS and FQNEAQ. In nucleotides, the CDR3 is TGTGCCAGCAGCCTACGGGACAGCTATGGCTACACCTTC. Protein sequence: CASSLRDSYGYTF.

The rearrangement links TRBV6-5 to TRBJ2-2; D may be TRBD1 (5 bases). Germline CDR1 reads MNHEY; CDR2 reads SVGAGI. The CDR3 runs to 14 residues. Trimming shortened V by 8 bases and J by 4 bases, and 14 bases separated the two germline ends. The CDR3 DNA reads as TGTGCCAGCCGTCAGGGATATCGCACCGGGGAGCTGTTTTTT. Translated, it gives CASRQGYRTGELFF.

In its sample, this clonotype was seen many times. The chain links TRBV10-2 to TRBJ2-7; no definite D call. CDR3 length: 13 amino acids. V was shortened by 3 bases and J by 2 bases, with 8 bases between the two germline ends. Germline CDR1 is WSHSY and CDR2 is SAAADI. The CDR3 region is CASSDPEAYEQYF. The CDR3 nucleotides are TGCGCCAGCAGTGATCCTGAAGCCTACGAGCAGTACTTC.

This clonotype has just one count. The rearrangement joins TRBV29-1 to TRBJ2-7; 8 bases are a match to TRBD2. The ends lost 4 bases at V and 2 bases at J; junction bases unmatched: 1. The length of the CDR3 is 12 residues. Germline CDR1 and CDR2: SQVTM and ANQGSEA. CDR3 in amino acids: CSVVGGAYEQYF. The CDR3 nucleotides are TGCAGCGTTGTCGGGGGGGCCTACGAGCAGTACTTC.

J is TRBJ1-2 and V is TRBV12-3 or TRBV12-4, with D tentatively TRBD1 (6 bases). CDR3 length equals 13 residues. Trimming left V 6 bases short and J 7 bases short, with 15 bases between. The CDR3 loop is CASRMGGGLGYTF. As DNA, the CDR3 is TGTGCCAGCAGGATGGGGGGGGGGCTTGGCTACACCTTC.

This clonotype was found many times. The junction shows a germline mismatch at one end, possibly a read error. The rearrangement joins TRBV12-3 or TRBV12-4 to TRBJ1-2, with 8 nucleotides matching TRBD1. The CDR3 has 11 residues. For the CDR3, the DNA is TGTGCCAGCAGTTCGCCGGACAGGGCCGCCTTC. It codes for CASSSPDRAAF.

The V and J genes are TRBV20-1 and TRBJ1-5, with D uncertain. CDR1 and CDR2 from the germline V gene are DFQATT and SNEGSKA (reference sequence). This CDR3 spans 11 amino acids. V was pared by 5 bases and J by 12 bases, with 14 bases between. CDR3: CSAPKAANQHF. DNA for the CDR3: TGCAGTGCTCCCAAGGCAGCTAACCAGCATTTT.

This clonotype was observed a few times. The CDR3 nucleotides are TGTGCCAGCAGGTCACCGACCACCGGGAACACTGAAGCTTTCTTT. This gives the protein CASRSPTTGNTEAFF. V and J are TRBV7-3 and TRBJ1-1, with unresolved D. V was pared by 6 bases and J by 1 base, with 15 bases between. There are 15 residues in the CDR3. CDR1 and CDR2 (germline): SGHTA, FQGTGA. The whole variable domain, filled in from reference TRBV7-3 and TRBJ1-1, reads GAGVSQTPSNKVTEKGKYVELRCDPISGHTALYWYRQSLGQGPEFLIYFQGTGAADDSGLPNDRFFAVRPEGSVSTLKIQRTERGDSAVYLCASRSPTTGNTEAFFGQGTRLTVV.

The gene calls are TRBV19 and TRBJ1-5; the match to TRBD1 covers 9 bases. V lost 9 bases to trimming and J lost 4 bases; unmatched junction nucleotides: 16. CDR1 LNHDA and CDR2 SQIVND come from the germline V gene (reference sequence). CDR3 size: 17 residues. CDR3 nucleotides: TGTGCCAGCAGTCCAGGACAGGGGAAGGGTCGGAATCAGCCCCAGCATTTT. Its translation: CASSPGQGKGRNQPQHF.

The chain couples TRBV10-3 to TRBJ1-4; 11 nucleotides align to TRBD1. CDR1 and CDR2 (germline): ENHRY, SYGVKD. The trim removed 6 bases at V and 6 bases at J, leaving 3 bases unmatched. The CDR3 spans 14 residues. The CDR3 DNA sequence: TGTGCCATCAGAAGGGGACAGGGGGATGAAAAACTGTTTTTT. Amino acids: CAIRRGQGDEKLFF.

This clonotype was found many times. The chain employs TRBV10-3 and TRBJ2-7, with 12 bases lining up with TRBD2. Germline trimming cut 7 bases from V and 5 bases from J; bases unmatched to any gene: 9. Germline V gives CDR1 ENHRY, CDR2 SYGVKD. The CDR3 is 15 residues long. The CDR3 DNA reads TGTGCCATCACACAAACTAGCGGGGGGTTGAACGAGCAGTACTTC. It codes for CAITQTSGGLNEQYF.

This clonotype occurred many times. The genes are TRBV19 and TRBJ1-5; the D is unclear. The CDR3 spans 13 residues. Germline V gives CDR1 LNHDA, CDR2 SQIVND (reference sequence). The V and J ends lost 9 bases and 0 bases respectively, with 9 bases between them. The CDR3 DNA reads as TGTGCCAGCAGCTTAAATAGCAATCAGCCCCAGCATTTT. Its protein product is CASSLNSNQPQHF.

This clonotype was seen just once. The rearrangement links TRBV7-2 to TRBJ2-7, with 8 nucleotides matching TRBD1. The CDR3 extends over 15 amino acids. V lost 6 bases and J lost 4; bases outside the gene matches: 11. Germline V gene data show CDR1 as SGHTA and CDR2 as FQGNSA. The CDR3 is CASRTTGTGSYEQYF. CDR3 bases: TGTGCCAGCAGGACCACCGGGACAGGTTCATACGAGCAGTACTTC.

This clonotype was counted only a few times. The chain carries TRBV28 and TRBJ2-2, with 8 bases fitting TRBD1. With 3 bases clipped from V and 7 bases from J, the junction kept 7 bases outside the gene matches. The V gene's germline CDR1 is MDHEN and CDR2 SYDVKM. The CDR3 loop spans 15 amino acids. The CDR3, as DNA: TGTGCCAGCAGTTTCTCCCAGGGGGCTAACGGGGAGCTGTTTTTT. This codes for CASSFSQGANGELFF.

In nucleotides, the CDR3 is TGTGCCATCAGGGGGGGACAGGGTGTTTCCTATGGCTACACCTTC. Its protein product is CAIRGGQGVSYGYTF. The rearrangement uses TRBV10-3 and TRBJ1-2, with 9 bases fitting TRBD1. Unmatched junction bases numbered 9, after V lost 6 bases and J lost 4 bases. Germline CDR1 is ENHRY and CDR2 is SYGVKD. The CDR3 consists of 15 residues.

The chain links TRBV9 to TRBJ2-5, with D perhaps TRBD1 (6 bases). V was clipped by 5 bases and J by 1 base, with 15 bases between them. Germline V gene lookup returns CDR1 SGDLS and CDR2 YYNGEE. This CDR3 is built from 15 residues. CDR3 sequence (DNA): TGTGCCAGCAGTTTACAGGGAGCTTCCCAAGAGACCCAGTACTTC. Translated: CASSLQGASQETQYF.

The CDR3 nucleotides are TGTGCCAGCAGCCAGCCGCCTGACGACAGCTCCTACGAGCAGTACTTC. This gives the protein CASSQPPDDSSYEQYF. The chain is built from TRBV7-9 and TRBJ2-7; D is perhaps TRBD1 (5 bases). Trimming removed 5 bases at V and 0 bases at J, with 17 bases between. The CDR3 runs 16 residues. Germline-derived CDR1 and CDR2 are SEHNR and FQNEAQ (reference sequence).

Details on this clonotype: Its ends do not fully match the called genes, so a read error is possible. This sequence joins TRBV20-1 and TRBJ2-6, with a possible D match to TRBD2 (6 bases). Germline V gives CDR1 DFQATT, CDR2 SNEGSKA (reference sequence). This CDR3 has 13 residues. The CDR3 region has the DNA TGCAGTGCTATAGGGACTCCGGGCAGCACTGAAGCTTTC. Protein product: CSAIGTPGSTEAF.